The present entry profiles one TCR beta chain with its context. Its antigen is as yet unknown. This specimen belongs to a study of blood T cells in healthy people across ages. Through a sample-barcoded 5' primer and a J-beta primer mix, a second PCR was run for roughly 6 to 12 cycles. One entry per CDR3 protein, called by TCRdb with MiXCR from the 5' RACE reads. The top ten clones hold about 0.69% of a sample with roughly 1 million distinct CDR3 sequences, 20% to 25% of them seen once. The study's findings and limits: Significant beta diversity loss was already apparent by age roughly 44, declining roughly linearly. It was held that the diversity estimates obtained from one million T cells were underestimates.

This CDR3 is built from 14 residues. Germline CDR1 reads SGHRS; CDR2 reads YFSETQ. V was trimmed by 6 bases and J by 3 bases, leaving 15 bases between them. The same data also went into a second study, on T cells of mothers and their children. As that study records: Every mother supplied over 9.5 million TCR beta CDR3 reads and every child 2.5 million to 3.5 million. None of the identified T cell clones proved to be persistent microchimeric clones.

The chain carries TRBV5-1 and TRBJ1-1; tentatively, D is TRBD1 (5 bases). The sequencing sample was made of blood. This TCR was sampled from a girl between 2 and 10 years old in good health. The CDR3 region is CASTLGTEDTEAFF. The CDR3 nucleotides are TGCGCCAGCACCTTAGGGACGGAGGACACTGAAGCTTTCTTT.